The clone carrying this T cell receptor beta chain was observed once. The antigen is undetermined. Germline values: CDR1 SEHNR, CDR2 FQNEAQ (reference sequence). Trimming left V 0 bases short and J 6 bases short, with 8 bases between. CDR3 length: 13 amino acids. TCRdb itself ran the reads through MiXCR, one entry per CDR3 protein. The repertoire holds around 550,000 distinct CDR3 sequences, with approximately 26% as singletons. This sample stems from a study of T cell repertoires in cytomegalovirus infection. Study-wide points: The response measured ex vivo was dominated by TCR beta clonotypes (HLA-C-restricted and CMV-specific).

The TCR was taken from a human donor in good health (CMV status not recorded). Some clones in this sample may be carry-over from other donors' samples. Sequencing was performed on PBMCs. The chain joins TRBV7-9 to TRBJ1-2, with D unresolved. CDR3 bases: TGTGCCAGCAGCTTAGCGGGCAGTGATGGCTACACCTTC. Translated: CASSLAGSDGYTF.